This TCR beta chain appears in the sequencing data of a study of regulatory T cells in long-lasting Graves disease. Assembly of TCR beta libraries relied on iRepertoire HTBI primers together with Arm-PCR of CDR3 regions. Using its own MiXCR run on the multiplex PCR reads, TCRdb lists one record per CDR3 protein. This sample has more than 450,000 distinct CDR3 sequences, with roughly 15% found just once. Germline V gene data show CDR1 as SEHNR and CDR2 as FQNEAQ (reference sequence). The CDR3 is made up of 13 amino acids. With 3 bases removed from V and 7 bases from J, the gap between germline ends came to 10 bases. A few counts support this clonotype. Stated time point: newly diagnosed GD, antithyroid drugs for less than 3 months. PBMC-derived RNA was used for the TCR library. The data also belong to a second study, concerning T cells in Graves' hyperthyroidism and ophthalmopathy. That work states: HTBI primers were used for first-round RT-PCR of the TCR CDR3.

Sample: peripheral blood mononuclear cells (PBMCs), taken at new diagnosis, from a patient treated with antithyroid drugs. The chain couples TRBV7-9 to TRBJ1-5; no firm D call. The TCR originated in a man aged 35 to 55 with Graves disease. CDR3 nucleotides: TGTGCCAGCAGCTTCGGAGAAGCCCAGCCCCAGCATTTT. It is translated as CASSFGEAQPQHF. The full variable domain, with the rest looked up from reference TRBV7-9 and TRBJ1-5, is DTGVSQNPRHKITKRGQNVTFRCDPISEHNRLYWYRQTLGQGPEFLTYFQNEAQLEKSRLLSDRFSAERPKGSFSTLEIQRTEQGDSAMYLCASSFGEAQPQHFGDGTRLSIL.